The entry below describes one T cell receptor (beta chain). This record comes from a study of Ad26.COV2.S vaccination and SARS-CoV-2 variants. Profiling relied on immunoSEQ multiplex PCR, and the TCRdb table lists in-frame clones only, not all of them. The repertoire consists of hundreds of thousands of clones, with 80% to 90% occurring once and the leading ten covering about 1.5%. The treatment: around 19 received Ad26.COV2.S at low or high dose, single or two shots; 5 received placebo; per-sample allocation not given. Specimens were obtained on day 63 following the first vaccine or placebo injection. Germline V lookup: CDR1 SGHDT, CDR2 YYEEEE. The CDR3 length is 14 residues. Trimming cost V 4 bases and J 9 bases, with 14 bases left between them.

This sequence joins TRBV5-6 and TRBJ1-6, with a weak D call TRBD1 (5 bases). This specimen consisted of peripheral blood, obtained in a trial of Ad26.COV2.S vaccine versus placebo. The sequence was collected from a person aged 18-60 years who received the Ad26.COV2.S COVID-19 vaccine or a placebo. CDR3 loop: CASSRGQVSSPLHF. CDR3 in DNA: TGTGCCAGCAGCCGTGGACAAGTCAGTTCACCCCTCCACTTT.